These 17 T cell receptor beta chains originate from one sample sequenced in a study of cytomegalovirus exposure and HLA in healthy donors. The PCR made use of 60 Vbeta and 13 Jbeta primers. Using immunoSEQ multiplex PCR, the repertoire was profiled, and TCRdb retains in-frame clones only, with some absent. The sample records 100,000 to 150,000 clones, about 74% being singletons. Sequencing was done on a sample of PBMCs. The receptor source for this set is a man aged 25-45 years in good health and CMV-seronegative.

The chain links TRBV29-1 to TRBJ2-3; D possibly corresponds to TRBD2 (6 bases). CDR3 length equals 14 residues. Trimming took off 5 bases at V and 3 bases at J, with 15 bases between the two ends. Germline CDR1 and CDR2: SQVTM and ANQGSEA. The CDR3 DNA follows: TGCAGCGTTACGGGCCGGGAGTATACAGATACGCAGTATTTT. This codes for CSVTGREYTDTQYF.

The chain couples TRBV28 to TRBJ1-5; 9 bases are a match to TRBD1. Germline CDR1 reads MDHEN; CDR2 reads SYDVKM. The length of the CDR3 is 13 residues. J gave up 7 bases and V 7 bases, and 5 bases lay outside the gene matches. The CDR3 DNA is TGTGCCAGCACAACAGGGGGCGGACAGCCCCAGCATTTT. Its protein product is CASTTGGGQPQHF.

The V call is TRBV25-1, the J call TRBJ2-1; TRBD2 is a possible D gene (6 bases). V was pared by 1 base and J by 5 bases, with 15 bases between. The CDR3 length is 16 residues. Germline-derived CDR1 and CDR2 are MGHDK and SYGVNS. DNA for the CDR3: TGTGCCAGCAGTGAATTTGCCGCGGGGCGTGACAATGAGCAGTTCTTC. Amino acids: CASSEFAAGRDNEQFF. Together with reference TRBV25-1 and TRBJ2-1, the CDR3 gives the full variable domain: EADIYQTPRYLVIGTGKKITLECSQTMGHDKMYWYQQDPGMELHLIHYSYGVNSTEKGDLSSESTVSRIRTEHFPLTLESARPSHTSQYLCASSEFAAGRDNEQFFGPGTRLTVL.

This chain uses TRBV7-8 with TRBJ2-5; 9 bases match TRBD2. This CDR3 is 15 amino acids long. V shed 5 bases, J shed 4 bases, and the junction held 8 bases outside the gene matches. Germline CDR1 SGHVS, CDR2 FQNEAQ. The CDR3 sequence is CASSPGGRATETQYF. CDR3 nucleotides: TGTGCCAGCAGCCCGGGCGGGAGGGCCACAGAGACCCAGTACTTC. Based on the CDR3 plus reference TRBV7-8 and TRBJ2-5, the full variable domain is GAGVSQSPRYKVAKRGQDVALRCDPISGHVSLFWYQQALGQGPEFLTYFQNEAQLDKSGLPSDRFFAERPEGSVSTLKIQRTQQEDSAVYLCASSPGGRATETQYFGPGTRLLVL.

The chain couples TRBV27 to TRBJ2-2, with D maybe TRBD1 (5 bases). Germline CDR1 MNHEY, CDR2 SMNVEV (reference sequence). The CDR3 loop spans 14 amino acids. Trimming removed 5 bases at V and 2 bases at J, with 9 bases between. CDR3 sequence: CASSPDSNTGELFF. Written as DNA, the CDR3 is TGTGCCAGCAGTCCAGACAGTAACACCGGGGAGCTGTTTTTT.

This clone was detected only a few times. As DNA, the CDR3 is TGTGCCAGCAGTGAAGGGCAGAGAACAGAGGGCTACACCTTC. Protein product: CASSEGQRTEGYTF. This chain links TRBV2 with TRBJ1-2; D gene uncertain. Germline V gene sequence: CDR1 SNHLY, CDR2 FYNNEI. The CDR3 sequence is 14 residues long. Trimming pared 1 base from V and 8 bases from J, leaving 14 bases between.

The chain recombines TRBV5-5 with TRBJ1-5, with no clear D. Looked up from germline, CDR1 is SGHKS and CDR2 is YYEKEE (reference sequence). The CDR3 consists of 15 residues. The V gene lost 4 bases and the J gene lost 7 bases, with 18 bases spanning the gap. CDR3 protein: CASSPGSPGRQPQHF. Here the CDR3 DNA reads TGTGCCAGCAGCCCCGGGTCCCCCGGGAGGCAGCCCCAGCATTTT.

The chain employs TRBV18 and TRBJ1-1; perhaps TRBD1 as D (5 bases). Trimming left V 2 bases short and J 8 bases short, with 9 bases between. The CDR3 is made up of 12 amino acids. Per the germline V gene, CDR1 is KGHSH and CDR2 is LQKENI. CDR3 residues: CASSPMGQEAFF. CDR3 bases: TGTGCCAGCTCACCAATGGGGCAGGAAGCTTTCTTT. Using reference TRBV18 and TRBJ1-1 for the parts outside the CDR3, the full variable domain is NAGVMQNPRHLVRRRGQEARLRCSPMKGHSHVYWYRQLPEEGLKFMVYLQKENIIDESGMPKERFSAEFPKEGPSILRIQQVVRGDSAAYFCASSPMGQEAFFGQGTRLTVV.

The rearrangement links TRBV28 to TRBJ1-4, with D hard to call. Germline CDR1 MDHEN, CDR2 SYDVKM. CDR3 length equals 11 residues. Trimming cost V 5 bases and J 8 bases, with 6 bases left between them. The CDR3 sequence: CASSLSEKLFF. Here the CDR3 DNA reads TGTGCCAGCAGTCTTTCCGAAAAACTGTTTTTT.

This clone was seen more than once but under ten times. The J gene is TRBJ1-5, the V gene TRBV28; no firm D call. The CDR3 runs 14 residues. Germline CDR1 is MDHEN and CDR2 is SYDVKM. V gave up 6 bases and J gave up 7 bases, with 16 bases separating them. The CDR3 spells CASSRGGRGQPQHF. The CDR3 DNA follows: TGTGCCAGCAGCCGCGGCGGGAGAGGACAGCCCCAGCATTTT.

The genes are TRBV4-1 and TRBJ2-7; 8 nucleotides line up with TRBD2. The CDR3 runs to 16 residues. Germline CDR1 MGHRA, CDR2 YSYEKL. Losses at the gene ends were 5 bases for V and 4 bases for J; bases not matched to a gene: 13. CDR3 coding DNA: TGCGCCAGCAGCGGTTATCGTAGCGGGGCGGCGTACGAGCAGTACTTC. This encodes CASSGYRSGAAYEQYF.

For this clone: The junction does not match germline at one end; this may be a read error. The V call is TRBV28, the J call TRBJ2-7, with D hard to call. Germline V gene sequence: CDR1 MDHEN, CDR2 SYDVKM. The CDR3 is 13 residues long. DNA for the CDR3: TGTGCCAGCAGTCCCGACTTCCGCGGAGAGCAGCACTTC. This translates into CASSPDFRGEQHF.

The chain uses TRBV27 and TRBJ1-2; TRBD1 agrees at 9 bases. The V segment lost 3 bases and the J segment 6 bases; nucleotides outside the gene matches: 11. Germline V gene data show CDR1 as MNHEY and CDR2 as SMNVEV (reference sequence). This CDR3 has 16 residues. The CDR3 DNA follows: TGTGCCAGCAGTTTTCGCCCCACAACAGGGGGCGATGGCTACACCTTC. This sequence encodes CASSFRPTTGGDGYTF.

The V and J genes are TRBV10-3 and TRBJ2-7; TRBD2 matches 10 bases. CDR3 length: 19 amino acids. V lost 4 bases and J lost 2; bases outside the gene matches: 17. The germline V gene encodes CDR1 ENHRY and CDR2 SYGVKD. CDR3 region: CAISGTGHTGTSEPYEQYF. The DNA of the CDR3 is TGTGCCATCAGTGGAACAGGCCATACCGGGACTAGCGAACCCTACGAGCAGTACTTC.

The chain uses TRBV19 and TRBJ2-6; D call uncertain. Germline V gene sequence: CDR1 LNHDA, CDR2 SQIVND (reference sequence). This CDR3 contains 15 residues. Trimming stripped 3 bases from V and 0 bases from J, with 6 bases between. The CDR3 here is CASSIPGSGANVLTF. In DNA, the CDR3 is TGTGCCAGTAGTATTCCAGGCTCTGGGGCCAACGTCCTGACTTTC.

This CDR3 reads CASSPDRFSDEQYF. CDR3 nucleotide sequence: TGTGCCAGCAGCCCGGACAGATTTTCCGACGAGCAGTACTTC. The chain uses TRBV28 and TRBJ2-7; weak D call: TRBD1 (6 bases). V was pared by 6 bases and J by 5 bases, with 17 bases between. The CDR3 covers 14 residues. Looked up from germline, CDR1 is MDHEN and CDR2 is SYDVKM. Together with reference TRBV28 and TRBJ2-7, the CDR3 gives the full variable domain: DVKVTQSSRYLVKRTGEKVFLECVQDMDHENMFWYRQDPGLGLRLIYFSYDVKMKEKGDIPEGYSVSREKKERFSLILESASTNQTSMYLCASSPDRFSDEQYFGPGTRLTVT.

This chain links TRBV2 with TRBJ2-7; 7 bases line up with TRBD1. The V segment lost 6 bases and the J segment 6 bases; nucleotides outside the gene matches: 11. Looked up from germline, CDR1 is SNHLY and CDR2 is FYNNEI. CDR3 size: 14 residues. The CDR3 sequence: CASSVQGVRLEQYF. DNA for the CDR3: TGTGCCAGCAGCGTTCAGGGGGTTCGGCTCGAGCAGTACTTC.